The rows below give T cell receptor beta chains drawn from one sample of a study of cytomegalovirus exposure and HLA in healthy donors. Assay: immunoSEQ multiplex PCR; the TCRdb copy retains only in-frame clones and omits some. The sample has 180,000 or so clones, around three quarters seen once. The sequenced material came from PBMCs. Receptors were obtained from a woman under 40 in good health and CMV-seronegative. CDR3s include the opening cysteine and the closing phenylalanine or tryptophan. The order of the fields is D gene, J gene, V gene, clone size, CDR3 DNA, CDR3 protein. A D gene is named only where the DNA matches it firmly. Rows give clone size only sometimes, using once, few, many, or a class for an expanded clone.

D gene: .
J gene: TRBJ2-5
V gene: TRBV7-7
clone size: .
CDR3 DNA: TGTGCCAGCAGCTTAGTGGACAGAGAAGAGAAGGGGACCCAGTACTTC
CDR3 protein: CASSLVDREEKGTQYF

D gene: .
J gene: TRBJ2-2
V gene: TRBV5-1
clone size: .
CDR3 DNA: TGCGCCAGCAGCCGAAGGACGGGGGATGCCGGGGAGCTGTTTTTT
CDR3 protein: CASSRRTGDAGELFF

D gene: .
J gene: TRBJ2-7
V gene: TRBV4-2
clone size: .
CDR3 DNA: TGTGCCAGCAGCCAAGTGGCGCAGGGCATCTCCTACGAGCAGTACTTC
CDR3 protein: CASSQVAQGISYEQYF

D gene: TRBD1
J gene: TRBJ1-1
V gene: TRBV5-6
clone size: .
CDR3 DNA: TGTGCCAGCAGCTATAGACAGGGGAGCACTGAAGCTTTCTTT
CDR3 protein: CASSYRQGSTEAFF

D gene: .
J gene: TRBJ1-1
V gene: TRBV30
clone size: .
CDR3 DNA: TGTGCCTGGAGAAGGATCTCGCGGGTCACTGAAGCTTTCTTT
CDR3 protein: CAWRRISRVTEAFF

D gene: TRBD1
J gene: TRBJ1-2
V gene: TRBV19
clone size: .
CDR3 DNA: TGTGCCAGTAGTATCGGGACAGGGTTGAGGTATGGCTACACCTTC
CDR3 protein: CASSIGTGLRYGYTF

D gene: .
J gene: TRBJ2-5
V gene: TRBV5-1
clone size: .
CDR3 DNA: TGCGCCAGCAGCTTGGGATTCGGAGAGACCCAGTACTTC
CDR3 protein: CASSLGFGETQYF

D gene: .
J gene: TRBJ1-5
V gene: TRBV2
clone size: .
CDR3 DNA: TGTGCCAGTGGCAGGGTGGAAGGCGGTCAGCCCCAGCATTTT
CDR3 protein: CASGRVEGGQPQHF

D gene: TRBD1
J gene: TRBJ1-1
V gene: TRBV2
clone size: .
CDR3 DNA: TGTGCCAGCAGCGAGACAGGGGGTTCATGGGCTGAAGCTTTCTTT
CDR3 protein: CASSETGGSWAEAFF

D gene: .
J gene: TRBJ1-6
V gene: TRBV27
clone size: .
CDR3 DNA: TGTGCCAGCAGTTCCCAACCTCCGACAGGAAGTTATAATTCACCCCTCCACTTT
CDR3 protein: CASSSQPPTGSYNSPLHF

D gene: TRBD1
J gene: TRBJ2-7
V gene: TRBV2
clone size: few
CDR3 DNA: TGTGCCAGCAGTGTGGGGACAGGACCCTCCTACGAGCAGTACTTC
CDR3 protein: CASSVGTGPSYEQYF

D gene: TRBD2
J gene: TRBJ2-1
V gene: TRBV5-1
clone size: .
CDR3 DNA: TGCGCCAGCAGCTTGGTAGCTAGCGGGGACAATGAGCAGTTCTTC
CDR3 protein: CASSLVASGDNEQFF

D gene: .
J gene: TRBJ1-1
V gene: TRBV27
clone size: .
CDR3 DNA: TGTGCCAGCAGTTTAGCAGGGTACACTGAAGCTTTCTTT
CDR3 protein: CASSLAGYTEAFF

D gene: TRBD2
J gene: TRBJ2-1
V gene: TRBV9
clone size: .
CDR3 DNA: TGTGCCAGCAGCGCAACCGCGGGGGGGCCGGACAATGAGCAGTTCTTC
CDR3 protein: CASSATAGGPDNEQFF

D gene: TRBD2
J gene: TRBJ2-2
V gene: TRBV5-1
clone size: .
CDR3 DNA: TGCGCCAGCACCCGGACTAGCGCGGACACCGGGGAGCTGTTTTTT
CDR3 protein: CASTRTSADTGELFF

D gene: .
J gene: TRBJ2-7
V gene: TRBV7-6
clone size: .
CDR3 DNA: TGTGCCAGCAGCATACACCAGGGTGCCAACTACGAGCAGTACTTC
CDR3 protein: CASSIHQGANYEQYF

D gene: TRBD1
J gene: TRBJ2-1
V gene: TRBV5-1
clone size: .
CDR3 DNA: TGCGCCAGCAGCATTGGGACAGGCCTCAATGAGCAGTTCTTC
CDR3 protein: CASSIGTGLNEQFF

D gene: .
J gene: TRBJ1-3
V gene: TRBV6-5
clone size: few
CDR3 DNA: TGTGCCAGCAGTTACAGATCAGGGCTTGGAAACACCATATATTTT
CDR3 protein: CASSYRSGLGNTIYF

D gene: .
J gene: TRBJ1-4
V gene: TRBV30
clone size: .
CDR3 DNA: TGTGCCTGGAGTAGAGGTACCGTTAATGAAAAACTGTTTTTT
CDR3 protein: CAWSRGTVNEKLFF

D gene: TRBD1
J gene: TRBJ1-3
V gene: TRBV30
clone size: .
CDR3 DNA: TGTGCCTGGAGGGGGACAGGCCGCTCTGGAAACACCATATATTTT
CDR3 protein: CAWRGTGRSGNTIYF

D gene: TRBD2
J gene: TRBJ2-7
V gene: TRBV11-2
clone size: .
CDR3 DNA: TGTGCCAGCAGCGCGGAGCGGGGGCTTAGCTACGAGCAGTACTTC
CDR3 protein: CASSAERGLSYEQYF

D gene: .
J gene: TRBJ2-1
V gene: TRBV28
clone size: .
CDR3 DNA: TGTGCCAGCAGTTTACCACAGGGTTCTCGGTTCTTC
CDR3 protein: CASSLPQGSRFF

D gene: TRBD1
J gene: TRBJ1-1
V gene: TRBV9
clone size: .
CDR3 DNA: TGTGCCAGCAGCGCCGCCTCCGGGACAGGGCCCAGGAACACTGAAGCTTTCTTT
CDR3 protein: CASSAASGTGPRNTEAFF

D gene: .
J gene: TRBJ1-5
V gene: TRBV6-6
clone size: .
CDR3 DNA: TGTGCCAGCGGAGCACTAGCGGTCGGAAAAAATCAGCCCCAGCATTTT
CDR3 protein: CASGALAVGKNQPQHF

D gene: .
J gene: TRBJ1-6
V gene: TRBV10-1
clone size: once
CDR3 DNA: TGCGCCAGCAGTGAGGACAGTCACCCGAATTCACCCCTCCACTTT
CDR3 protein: CASSEDSHPNSPLHF

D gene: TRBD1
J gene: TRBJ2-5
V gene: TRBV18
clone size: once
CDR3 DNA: TGTGCCAGCTCACCTACAGGGGCGATCGAGACCCAGTACTTC
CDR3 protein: CASSPTGAIETQYF

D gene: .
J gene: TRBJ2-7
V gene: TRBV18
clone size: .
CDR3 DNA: TGTGCCAGCTCACCACCGTCAGATTACGAGCAGTACTTC
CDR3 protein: CASSPPSDYEQYF

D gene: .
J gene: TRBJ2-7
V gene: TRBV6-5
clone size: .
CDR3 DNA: TGTGCCAGCAGTTACCTAGGGGGAGAGCAGTACTTC
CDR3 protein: CASSYLGGEQYF